Each of the 25 T cell receptor beta chains below was sequenced from the same sample in a study of OX40 agonist ivuxolimab in advanced cancers. TCRdb's table, derived via immunoSEQ multiplex PCR, lists solely in-frame clones and lacks some. The sample lists over 55,000 clones; 90% to 95% were seen once. This material consisted of CD4+ or CD8+ T cells sorted from blood, taken in a trial of the OX40 agonist ivuxolimab. Receptors originate from an adult with an advanced solid tumor such as melanoma, head and neck, liver or kidney cancer.

V usage is TRBV4-1 and J usage is TRBJ2-7; possibly TRBD1 for D (6 bases). CDR3 length equals 15 residues. The germline V gene has CDR1 MGHRA and CDR2 YSYEKL. V was shortened by 0 bases and J by 0 bases, with 9 bases between the two germline ends. CDR3 bases: TGCGCCAGCAGCCAAGAAGGGGGAAGCTCCTACGAGCAGTACTTC. As protein: CASSQEGGSSYEQYF.

The genes are TRBV2 and TRBJ2-4, with D perhaps TRBD1 (5 bases). CDR1 is SNHLY and CDR2 is FYNNEI in the germline V gene. Trimming cost V 11 bases and J 9 bases, with 17 bases left between them. The CDR3 extends over 12 amino acids. The CDR3 is CAQQGVNGIQYF. The CDR3 nucleotides read TGTGCCCAGCAGGGTGTGAACGGCATTCAGTACTTC.

The gene calls are TRBV7-6 and TRBJ2-7; 8 bases are shared with TRBD1. CDR1 and CDR2 from the germline V gene are SGHVS and FNYEAQ. Trimming cost V 1 base and J 4 bases; bases outside gene matches: 6. CDR3 length equals 15 residues. CDR3 DNA: TGTGCCAGCAGCTTAGGACAGGGGAGTCTGTACGAGCAGTACTTC. Protein product: CASSLGQGSLYEQYF.

The chain couples TRBV9 to TRBJ1-5; maybe TRBD1 (5 bases). This CDR3 is 14 amino acids long. Germline V gene lookup returns CDR1 SGDLS and CDR2 YYNGEE. V dropped 3 bases and J dropped 4 bases, with 11 bases sitting between them. CDR3 DNA sequence: TGTGCCAGCAGCGCGGGACGGGCGAATCAGCCCCAGCATTTT. As protein: CASSAGRANQPQHF.

There are a few counts of this clone. The genes are TRBV5-1 and TRBJ2-7; 10 nucleotides agree with TRBD1. V trimming: 3 bases; J trimming: 3 bases; junction bases outside the gene matches: 6. The germline gives CDR1 SGHRS, CDR2 YFSETQ. This CDR3 contains 15 residues. CDR3 in DNA: TGCGCCAGCAGCTCTCCCGGGACAGGGGTCTACGAGCAGTACTTC. This gives the protein CASSSPGTGVYEQYF.

The rearrangement uses TRBV29-1 and TRBJ1-2, with D unresolved. CDR1 SQVTM and CDR2 ANQGSEA come from the germline V gene. V lost 0 bases to trimming and J lost 0 bases, with 5 bases between them. The CDR3 loop spans 13 amino acids. CDR3 sequence: CSVEDGSNYGYTF. Here the CDR3 DNA reads TGCAGCGTTGAAGACGGCTCTAACTATGGCTACACCTTC.

This chain joins TRBV5-1 and TRBJ1-1, with D tentatively TRBD1 (6 bases). The ends were cut back, 0 bases at V and 3 bases at J, with 9 bases in the middle. This CDR3 has 14 residues. Germline CDR1 is SGHRS and CDR2 is YFSETQ. As DNA, the CDR3 is TGCGCCAGCAGCTTGGTTCAGGGGTACACTGAAGCTTTCTTT. Amino acid sequence: CASSLVQGYTEAFF. Looking up the rest from reference TRBV5-1 and TRBJ1-1 gives the full variable domain: KAGVTQTPRYLIKTRGQQVTLSCSPISGHRSVSWYQQTPGQGLQFLFEYFSETQRNKGNFPGRFSGRQFSNSRSEMNVSTLELGDSALYLCASSLVQGYTEAFFGQGTRLTVV.

The V call is TRBV28, the J call TRBJ2-7; perhaps TRBD1 as D (6 bases). Between the trimmed V and J ends, which lost 7 bases and 4 bases, there was a span of 23 bases. This CDR3 is built from 16 residues. Germline-derived CDR1 and CDR2 are MDHEN and SYDVKM. CDR3 region: CASTPPRTVIRYEQYF. The CDR3 bases are TGTGCCAGCACCCCCCCCCGGACAGTGATTCGATACGAGCAGTACTTC.

This clone was seen just once. The chain links TRBV2 to TRBJ1-4; 8 bases line up with TRBD1. CDR1 and CDR2 from the germline V gene are SNHLY and FYNNEI. CDR3 length: 20 residues. Unmatched junction bases numbered 22, after V lost 2 bases and J lost 8 bases. CDR3 coding DNA: TGTGCCAGCAGTGAATCTGTCCGTAGACGCGGCGAGACAGGGGTGGAAAAACTGTTTTTT. This codes for CASSESVRRRGETGVEKLFF.

V gene TRBV5-6 combines with J gene TRBJ1-1; TRBD1 might be the D (6 bases). Trimming left V 0 bases short and J 5 bases short, with 8 bases between. This CDR3 contains 13 residues. From germline, CDR1 is SGHDT and CDR2 YYEEEE. The CDR3 DNA sequence: TGTGCCAGCAGCTTGGGGGGGCCAACTGAAGCTTTCTTT. Translated, it gives CASSLGGPTEAFF.

The chain's CDR3 is CASSVAGGHPYEQYF. The CDR3 coding sequence is TGTGCCAGCAGCGTAGCGGGGGGACACCCCTACGAGCAGTACTTC. The chain links TRBV9 to TRBJ2-7; maybe TRBD2 (7 bases). The CDR3 sequence is 15 residues long. The ends were cut back, 0 bases at V and 2 bases at J, with 12 bases in the middle. CDR1 and CDR2 (germline): SGDLS, YYNGEE.

The chain links TRBV7-6 to TRBJ2-7; D not certain. Germline V gene lookup returns CDR1 SGHVS and CDR2 FNYEAQ. CDR3 length equals 12 residues. The germline V and J ends were trimmed by 5 bases and 3 bases, with 8 bases remaining between them. CDR3 nucleotide sequence: TGTGCCAGCAGCCCTGACGGCTACGAGCAGTACTTC. Protein: CASSPDGYEQYF. The full variable domain, its missing parts supplied by reference TRBV7-6 and TRBJ2-7, is GAGVSQSPRYKVTKRGQDVALRCDPISGHVSLYWYRQALGQGPEFLTYFNYEAQQDKSGLPNDRFSAERPEGSISTLTIQRTEQRDSAMYRCASSPDGYEQYFGPGTRLTVT.

The V and J genes are TRBV4-3 and TRBJ2-5; 7 bases line up with TRBD2. This CDR3 spans 15 amino acids. In germline, CDR1 is LGHNA, CDR2 YSLEER. J lost 7 bases, V lost 0 bases, and 8 bases had no gene match. CDR3 coding DNA: TGCGCCAGCAGCCAAGATTCGGTAGCGGGTTCGACCCAGTACTTC. It yields the protein CASSQDSVAGSTQYF.

The CDR3 DNA reads TGTGCCAGCAGCTTAGGAGGGAGGGGGGCCAACGAGCAGTTCTTC. Amino acids: CASSLGGRGANEQFF. The rearrangement joins TRBV13 to TRBJ2-1, with D perhaps TRBD2 (7 bases). Germline CDR1 PRHDT, CDR2 FYEKMQ (reference sequence). The V gene lost 0 bases and the J gene lost 10 bases, with 16 bases spanning the gap. CDR3 length equals 15 residues.

This chain uses TRBV7-8 with TRBJ2-2, with a weak D call TRBD2 (6 bases). Trimming pared 2 bases from V and 0 bases from J, leaving 13 bases between. CDR3 length equals 17 residues. Germline V gene data show CDR1 as SGHVS and CDR2 as FQNEAQ. As DNA, the CDR3 is TGTGCCAGCAGCTTAATTGCGGGGATCGCGAACACCGGGGAGCTGTTTTTT. It codes for CASSLIAGIANTGELFF.

J is TRBJ2-1 and V is TRBV7-3; 9 positions agree with TRBD2. This CDR3 has 16 amino acids. Looked up from germline, CDR1 is SGHTA and CDR2 is FQGTGA. V lost 5 bases, J lost 0 bases, and 5 bases stayed unmatched. The CDR3 region has the DNA TGTGCCAGCAGCCTAGCGGGAATTTACTCCTACAATGAGCAGTTCTTC. Translation: CASSLAGIYSYNEQFF.

This rearrangement joins TRBV5-5 to TRBJ2-7, with 8 bases aligning to TRBD1. The CDR3 contains 15 residues. Unmatched junction bases numbered 8, after V lost 4 bases and J lost 2 bases. Germline CDR1 and CDR2: SGHKS and YYEKEE (reference sequence). CDR3 residues: CASSMGQATTYEQYF. CDR3 nucleotide sequence: TGTGCCAGCAGCATGGGACAGGCTACCACCTACGAGCAGTACTTC.

This chain connects TRBV28 to TRBJ1-1; 10 positions agree with TRBD1. The V and J ends lost 5 bases and 5 bases, in that order; junction bases with no gene match: 8. The CDR3 runs 15 residues. CDR1 is MDHEN, CDR2 SYDVKM, per germline. The chain's CDR3 is CASSTDRGRWTEAFF. The CDR3 nucleotides read TGTGCCAGCAGTACCGACAGGGGGCGCTGGACTGAAGCTTTCTTT.

This chain links TRBV5-4 with TRBJ2-5; maybe TRBD1 (5 bases). V was cut by 5 bases and J by 2 bases, with 10 bases left in between. The CDR3 has 13 residues. Germline V gene lookup returns CDR1 SGHNT and CDR2 YYREEE (reference sequence). The CDR3 here is CASRDRGQETQYF. In DNA form, the CDR3 reads TGTGCCAGCAGAGATAGGGGACAAGAGACCCAGTACTTC. Based on the CDR3 plus reference TRBV5-4 and TRBJ2-5, the full variable domain is ETGVTQSPTHLIKTRGQQVTLRCSSQSGHNTVSWYQQALGQGPQFIFQYYREEENGRGNFPPRFSGLQFPNYSSELNVNALELDDSALYLCASRDRGQETQYFGPGTRLLVL.

This chain connects TRBV4-3 to TRBJ2-1, with TRBD2 identical over 8 bases. V lost 4 bases and J lost 4; bases outside the gene matches: 3. This CDR3 has 14 residues. Germline V CDR1 and CDR2: LGHNA, YSLEER. For the CDR3, the DNA is TGCGCCAGCAGCCCGACTAGCGCTTACAATGAGCAGTTCTTC. This gives the protein CASSPTSAYNEQFF.

The chain is built from TRBV28 and TRBJ1-4; weak D call: TRBD1 (6 bases). The CDR3 is 14 residues long. Germline assignment: CDR1 MDHEN and CDR2 SYDVKM. The V gene lost 2 bases and the J gene lost 5 bases, with 9 bases spanning the gap. The CDR3 reads CASSLQGRNEKLFF. The CDR3 bases are TGTGCCAGCAGTTTACAGGGGAGAAATGAAAAACTGTTTTTT. The variable domain in full, with the rest retrieved from reference TRBV28 and TRBJ1-4, is DVKVTQSSRYLVKRTGEKVFLECVQDMDHENMFWYRQDPGLGLRLIYFSYDVKMKEKGDIPEGYSVSREKKERFSLILESASTNQTSMYLCASSLQGRNEKLFFGSGTQLSVL.

This chain connects TRBV18 to TRBJ2-1; 8 nucleotides match TRBD2. Germline CDR1 and CDR2: KGHSH and LQKENI. Trimming removed 3 bases from V and 0 bases from J; junction bases left unmatched: 4. The CDR3 extends over 16 amino acids. CDR3 loop: CASSPSAGDSYNEQFF. The CDR3, as DNA: TGTGCCAGCTCACCTTCAGCGGGGGACTCCTACAATGAGCAGTTCTTC.

This chain links TRBV9 with TRBJ2-7; 16 bases line up with TRBD2. The CDR3 covers 19 residues. The germline V gene encodes CDR1 SGDLS and CDR2 YYNGEE. V trimming: 2 bases; J trimming: 2 bases; junction bases outside the gene matches: 10. CDR3 sequence (DNA): TGTGCCAGCAGCGTCGGGACTAGCGGGGGGGCCGACCCTACCTACGAGCAGTACTTC. Its translation is CASSVGTSGGADPTYEQYF.

CDR3 in amino acids: CASSLSPAEGDTQYF. The DNA of the CDR3 is TGTGCCAGCAGCCTCTCCCCAGCGGAGGGGGATACGCAGTATTTT. V usage is TRBV7-2 and J usage is TRBJ2-3, with D possibly TRBD2 on 6 matching bases. This CDR3 region has 15 residues. The ends were cut back, 5 bases at V and 6 bases at J, with 18 bases in the middle. Per the germline V gene, CDR1 is SGHTA and CDR2 is FQGNSA.

The rearrangement uses TRBV27 and TRBJ2-7; D uncertain. The germline V and J ends were trimmed by 6 bases and 2 bases, with 11 bases remaining between them. Germline loops: CDR1 MNHEY, CDR2 SMNVEV (reference sequence). The CDR3 runs to 13 residues. The CDR3, as DNA: TGTGCCAGCAGATCCTCGAGAGCCTACGAGCAGTACTTC. It specifies CASRSSRAYEQYF.